The 2 T cell receptor beta chains presented below share a single source sample, sequenced in a study of blood T cell repertoires in COVID-19. Sequenced by immunoSEQ multiplex PCR; TCRdb stores in-frame clones only, minus some. The table shows approximately 140,000 clones, with roughly 84% occurring only once. Sequencing was carried out using peripheral blood. The receptors come from a woman aged 60-70 years with acute or convalescent COVID-19.

V and J are TRBV5-1 and TRBJ2-5; 7 nucleotides line up with TRBD2. The CDR3 is made up of 16 amino acids. In germline, CDR1 is SGHRS, CDR2 YFSETQ. With 0 bases clipped from V and 2 bases from J, the junction kept 7 bases outside the gene matches. Here the CDR3 reads CASSLAGGRQQETQYF. The CDR3 DNA reads as TGCGCCAGCAGCTTGGCCGGGGGGAGGCAACAAGAGACCCAGTACTTC.

This rearrangement joins TRBV7-8 to TRBJ2-6; 7 bases map to TRBD2. This CDR3 is 18 amino acids long. V lost 5 bases and J lost 0; bases outside the gene matches: 10. The germline CDR1 and CDR2 sequences are SGHVS and FQNEAQ. The CDR3 coding sequence is TGTGCCAGCAGCCCGATCTCCGGGGGGAGCTCTGGGGCCAACGTCCTGACTTTC. This encodes CASSPISGGSSGANVLTF.